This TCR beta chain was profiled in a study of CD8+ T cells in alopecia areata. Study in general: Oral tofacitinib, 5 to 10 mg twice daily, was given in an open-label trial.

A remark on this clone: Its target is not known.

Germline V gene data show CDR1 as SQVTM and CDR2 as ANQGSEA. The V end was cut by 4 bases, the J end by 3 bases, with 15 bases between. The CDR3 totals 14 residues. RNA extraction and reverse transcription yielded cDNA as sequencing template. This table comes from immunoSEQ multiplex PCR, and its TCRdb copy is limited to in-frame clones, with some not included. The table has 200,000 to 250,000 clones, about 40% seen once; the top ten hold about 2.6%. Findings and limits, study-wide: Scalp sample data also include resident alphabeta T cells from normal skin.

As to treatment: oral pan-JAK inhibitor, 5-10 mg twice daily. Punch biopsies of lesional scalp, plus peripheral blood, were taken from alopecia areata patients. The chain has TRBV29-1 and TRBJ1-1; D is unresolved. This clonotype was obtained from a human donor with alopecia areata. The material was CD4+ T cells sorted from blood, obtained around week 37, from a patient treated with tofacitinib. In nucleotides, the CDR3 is TGCAGCGTTGCCGTTCGGGGAGGGTACACTGAAGCTTTCTTT. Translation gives CSVAVRGGYTEAFF.